This record looks at one TCR beta chain sequence and its context. Its specificity is not known. This specimen includes other DNA sequences encoding the same CDR3. The assay was immunoSEQ multiplex PCR, and TCRdb's table has in-frame clones only and misses some. Found here are some 650,000 clones, approximately 97% of them singletons; the top ten hold roughly 0.05%. The data were taken from a study of shared clonotypes between healthy human individuals. The study's findings and limits: An expected dependence of interdonor clonotype sharing on sequencing depth was noted.

Trimming left V 4 bases short and J 2 bases short, with 8 bases between. The CDR3 is 13 residues long. The V gene's germline CDR1 is SGHTA and CDR2 FQGTGA. Input material: naive CD4+ T cells sorted from blood. This sample's subset: CD45RA+ positively selected. The TCR sequence derives from a woman aged 25 to 45 in good health. This chain uses TRBV7-3 with TRBJ1-1; D perhaps matches TRBD1 (6 bases). The DNA of the CDR3 is TGTGCCAGCAGCTCACAGGGAAACACTGAAGCTTTCTTT. Translating it yields CASSSQGNTEAFF.